These T cell receptor beta chains were read from a single sample in a study of blood T cell repertoires in COVID-19. Clones were sequenced by immunoSEQ multiplex PCR, and TCRdb holds only the in-frame ones, with some missing. The sample has roughly 400,000 clones, 80% to 90% seen once; the top ten hold about 1.1%. Specimen: PBMCs or T cells enriched from blood (not recorded which). These TCRs come from a man aged 30 to 39 who had recovered from COVID-19. CDR3s include the opening cysteine and the closing phenylalanine or tryptophan.

>TRBV28|TRBJ1-1
CASRTGGKGRGTEAFF
>TRBV27|TRBJ2-7
CASITTNEQYF
>TRBV20-1|TRBJ2-5
CSASAGGPETQYF
>TRBV2|TRBJ1-1
CASSPDRVKAFF
>TRBV5-1|TRBJ1-5
CASSPGTGDQPQHF
>TRBV19|TRBJ1-1
CASSSETGGRIEAFF
>TRBV5-8|TRBJ2-2
CASSLGQGRVPGELFF
>TRBV7-2|TRBJ2-7
CASSSTSGVYEQYF
>TRBV27|TRBJ2-1
CASSFGTASYNEQFF
>TRBV3-1/TRBV3-2|TRBJ1-5
CASSHRAYNQPQHF
>TRBV4-1|TRBJ1-5
CASSQDSLNAGNQPQHF
>TRBV4-1|TRBJ2-1
CASSQGVAGGLREQFF
>TRBV30|TRBJ2-5
CAWSVLQETQYF
>TRBV9|TRBJ1-1
CASSVDYNFPVNTEAFF
>TRBV30|TRBJ2-1
CAWSISGSSDEQFF
>TRBV28|TRBJ1-4
CASKHNKGANEKLFF
>TRBV28|TRBJ1-2
CASRPTGGYGYTF
>TRBV7-6|TRBJ2-1
CASSLAQGAYNEQFF
>TRBV15|TRBJ2-5
CATSNPLAGGGETQYF
>TRBV11-2|TRBJ2-2
CASSLVPGSYTGELFF
>TRBV10-1|TRBJ1-3
CASSGPWTGESGNTIYF
>TRBV21-1|TRBJ2-1
CASSKPYVNEQFF
>TRBV10-3|TRBJ2-3
CASSRLAGGLTDTQYF
>TRBV19|TRBJ1-4
CASSIGGSLNEKLFF
>TRBV5-1|TRBJ2-1
CASSESGRVDEQFF
>TRBV10-3|TRBJ2-7
CAISDSTDSYEQYF
>TRBV11-2|TRBJ2-1
CASSLDLIGDRVRVEQFF
>TRBV5-1|TRBJ1-3
CASSLEGDSGNTIYF
>TRBV5-1|TRBJ2-3
CASSLAGLVSTDTQYF
>TRBV19|TRBJ1-1
CASSARDRAIAFF
>TRBV7-7|TRBJ2-3
CASSLAGHETDTQYF
>TRBV7-6|TRBJ2-1
CASSVHPGQRSGEQFF
>TRBV21-1|TRBJ2-3
CASSKEGLAGDTDTQYF
>TRBV5-5|TRBJ2-1
CASRVGLAGGPFF
>TRBV19|TRBJ1-1
CASSIVGAHTEAFF
>TRBV20-1|TRBJ1-2
CSARKQGSYTF
>TRBV5-1|TRBJ2-1
CASSRGLADYNEQFF
>TRBV19|TRBJ2-3
CASSETSRSPDTQYF
>TRBV6-1|TRBJ1-6
CASSDRGQYNSPLHF
>TRBV19|TRBJ1-5
CASGRQEDQPQHF
>TRBV2|TRBJ2-5
CATLVGTSGGKTQYF
>TRBV28|TRBJ1-6
CASRNQRGEDSPLHF
>TRBV12-3/TRBV12-4|TRBJ1-2
CASVNSGGYGYTF
>TRBV5-1|TRBJ1-6
CASSLDSDNSPLHF
>TRBV7-9|TRBJ2-3
CASSLVTGLDTQYF
>TRBV2|TRBJ2-7
CASTPSEGSYEQYF
>TRBV27|TRBJ2-5
CASSLSTGYGETQYF
>TRBV30|TRBJ2-5
CAWSVRIETQYF
>TRBV7-9|TRBJ2-7
CASSERWYEQYF
>TRBV13|TRBJ1-1
CASSSQGAEAFF
>TRBV6-5|TRBJ2-2
CASTLRVANTGELFF